The 20 T cell receptor beta chains below come from one sample, sequenced in a study of Ad26.COV2.S vaccination and SARS-CoV-2 variants. Treatment defined: 15 to 20 received Ad26.COV2.S at low or high dose, single or two shots; 5 received placebo; per-sample allocation not given. Sampling was done on day 63 after the first vaccine or placebo injection. Data came from immunoSEQ multiplex PCR; TCRdb stores just in-frame clones and leaves some out. This sample yields about 450,000 clones, of which roughly 87% are seen a single time; around 2.5% belongs to the top ten. The specimen was peripheral blood, collected in a trial of Ad26.COV2.S vaccine versus placebo. The origin of the receptors is a person between 18 and 59 years old who received the Ad26.COV2.S COVID-19 vaccine or a placebo.

V gene TRBV6-6 combines with J gene TRBJ2-2; no definite D call. Germline V lookup: CDR1 MNHNY, CDR2 SVGAGI (reference sequence). Trimming left V 7 bases short and J 3 bases short, with 3 bases between. The CDR3 is 11 residues long. Here the CDR3 reads CASTYTGELFF. The CDR3 coding sequence is TGTGCCAGCACCTACACCGGGGAGCTGTTTTTT.

The rearrangement uses TRBV6-5 and TRBJ1-2, with D uncertain. The germline V gene has CDR1 MNHEY and CDR2 SVGAGI. There are 13 residues in the CDR3. V was cut by 6 bases and J by 4 bases, with 12 bases left in between. This chain's CDR3 is CASRGRPTYGYTF. CDR3 bases: TGTGCCAGCAGGGGCAGGCCGACCTATGGCTACACCTTC.

The chain couples TRBV9 to TRBJ1-6; D perhaps matches TRBD1 (5 bases). CDR3 size: 15 residues. The V and J ends lost 0 bases and 9 bases respectively, with 13 bases between them. Germline V gene lookup returns CDR1 SGDLS and CDR2 YYNGEE. The CDR3 sequence is CASSVGQGPASPLHF. CDR3 coding DNA: TGTGCCAGCAGCGTAGGTCAGGGTCCGGCTTCACCCCTCCACTTT.

The table lists this clone with a count of one. V is TRBV16 and J is TRBJ2-5; 7 positions agree with TRBD2. V lost 2 bases, J lost 3 bases, and 9 bases stayed unmatched. This CDR3 is built from 16 residues. CDR1 is KGHSY and CDR2 is FQNENV in the germline V gene. The CDR3 loop is CASSQNQGLLKETQYF. The DNA of the CDR3 is TGTGCCAGCAGCCAAAACCAGGGACTACTAAAAGAGACCCAGTACTTC.

The chain recombines TRBV12-3 or TRBV12-4 with TRBJ1-1; maybe TRBD1 (5 bases). The CDR3 is 13 residues long. Trimming shortened V by 5 bases and J by 7 bases, and 14 bases separated the two germline ends. The CDR3 reads CASSQQGLLEAFF. DNA of the CDR3: TGTGCCAGCAGTCAGCAGGGTCTACTTGAAGCTTTCTTT.

J is TRBJ1-2 and V is TRBV5-1; 9 bases agree with TRBD1. The CDR3 length is 14 residues. Unmatched junction bases numbered 8, after V lost 3 bases and J lost 8 bases. Germline CDR1 SGHRS, CDR2 YFSETQ. Here the CDR3 reads CASSSPDRGQGYTF. In DNA, the CDR3 is TGCGCCAGCAGCTCGCCGGACAGGGGACAAGGCTACACCTTC.

The DNA for the CDR3 is TGTGCCAGTAGTCCCCGGACCGAAACGGGAGATCAGCCCCAGCATTTT. The encoded protein is CASSPRTETGDQPQHF. The V gene is TRBV19, the J gene TRBJ1-5; D uncertain. Germline V gene sequence: CDR1 LNHDA, CDR2 SQIVND (reference sequence). The V and J ends lost 5 bases and 5 bases respectively, with 19 bases between them. The CDR3 is 16 residues long.

This chain joins TRBV5-6 and TRBJ2-7, with D maybe TRBD1 (6 bases). The CDR3 extends over 15 amino acids. V was shortened by 1 base and J by 6 bases, with 17 bases between the two germline ends. CDR1 and CDR2 (germline): SGHDT, YYEEEE. The CDR3 bases are TGTGCCAGCAGCTTGTTTAGCGACCACAGGGCCGAGCAGTACTTC. Protein sequence: CASSLFSDHRAEQYF.

The chain links TRBV10-3 to TRBJ2-6; D not resolved. In germline, CDR1 is ENHRY, CDR2 SYGVKD. The CDR3 contains 14 residues. The CDR3, as DNA: TGTGCTACTCCTGCAGGCTCTGGGGCCAACGTCCTGACTTTC. Protein product: CATPAGSGANVLTF.

Notes on this clone: This sample also contains other DNA sequences that code for the same CDR3. The chain combines TRBV24-1 with TRBJ1-2; the D is unclear. V lost 9 bases and J lost 2, with 6 bases in between. CDR3 length: 11 residues. Germline CDR1 KGHDR, CDR2 SFDVKD. In DNA, the CDR3 is TGTGCCACCTACGGGAACTATGGCTACACCTTC. It is translated as CATYGNYGYTF.

This chain connects TRBV6-2 or TRBV6-3 to TRBJ2-2, with 11 bases aligning to TRBD1. This CDR3 is built from 18 residues. J gave up 0 bases and V 5 bases, and 8 bases lay outside the gene matches. Germline values: CDR1 MNHEY, CDR2 SVGEGT. The CDR3 here is CASSTPGQGDSNTGELFF. DNA of the CDR3: TGTGCCAGCAGTACGCCGGGACAGGGGGACTCGAACACCGGGGAGCTGTTTTTT.

This chain links TRBV5-1 with TRBJ1-3, with TRBD1 identical over 7 bases. The CDR3 spans 17 residues. V trimming: 2 bases; J trimming: 3 bases; junction bases outside the gene matches: 11. The germline CDR1 and CDR2 sequences are SGHRS and YFSETQ. CDR3 loop: CASSLSRDSLGGNTIYF. The CDR3 DNA reads TGCGCCAGCAGCTTATCCCGGGACAGTCTTGGTGGAAACACCATATATTTT.

CDR3: CASSRRYEQYF. For the CDR3, the DNA is TGTGCCAGCAGTCGCCGCTACGAGCAGTACTTC. The chain links TRBV6-2 or TRBV6-3 to TRBJ2-7; no reliable D call. The V gene's germline CDR1 is MNHEY and CDR2 SVGEGT. V lost 5 bases, J lost 3 bases, and 5 bases lay in between. The CDR3 covers 11 residues.

V is TRBV19 and J is TRBJ1-2; D might be TRBD1 (6 bases). This CDR3 contains 13 residues. V lost 1 base and J lost 9, with 12 bases in between. The germline V gene encodes CDR1 LNHDA and CDR2 SQIVND (reference sequence). In DNA, the CDR3 is TGTGCCAGTAGTATAGCAGGGGAAACCAGCTACACCTTC. Its translation: CASSIAGETSYTF.

This CDR3 reads CASSPLVVTSGGAVKTDTQYF. CDR3 sequence (DNA): TGTGCCAGCAGCCCCCTAGTTGTGACTAGCGGGGGGGCAGTGAAGACAGATACGCAGTATTTT. V usage is TRBV3-1 (or the pseudogene TRBV3-2) and J usage is TRBJ2-3; the match to TRBD2 covers 14 bases. CDR3 length: 21 residues. The V and J ends lost 4 bases and 3 bases, in that order; junction bases with no gene match: 18. The germline CDR1 and CDR2 sequences are LGHDT and YNNKEL (reference sequence).

The chain uses TRBV19 and TRBJ2-1; D is unclear. Trimming took 5 bases from V and 5 from J, leaving 13 bases between them. The CDR3 loop spans 14 amino acids. CDR1 and CDR2 from the germline V gene are LNHDA and SQIVND (reference sequence). The CDR3 reads CASSLRRGNNEQFF. The CDR3 nucleotides read TGTGCCAGTAGTCTGAGACGAGGAAACAATGAGCAGTTCTTC.

This rearrangement joins TRBV30 to TRBJ1-1, with a possible D match to TRBD1 (6 bases). V lost 2 bases and J 4 bases, leaving 11 bases between the germline ends. The CDR3 consists of 13 residues. Germline assignment: CDR1 GTSNPN and CDR2 SVGIG (reference sequence). Here the CDR3 DNA reads TGTGCCTGGAGTAAGGGGGTTGGCACTGAAGCTTTCTTT. Residues: CAWSKGVGTEAFF.

V usage is TRBV13 and J usage is TRBJ2-1, with 8 bases fitting TRBD2. The CDR3 contains 15 residues. The V segment lost 6 bases and the J segment 8 bases; nucleotides outside the gene matches: 12. CDR1 PRHDT and CDR2 FYEKMQ come from the germline V gene (reference sequence). The CDR3 sequence is CASSHSGSGKYEQFF. CDR3 in DNA: TGTGCCAGCAGTCACAGCGGGAGTGGTAAATATGAGCAGTTCTTC.

The genes are TRBV27 and TRBJ1-1; D perhaps matches TRBD1 (6 bases). The CDR3 length is 14 residues. V was pared by 5 bases and J by 1 base, with 11 bases between. Looked up from germline, CDR1 is MNHEY and CDR2 is SMNVEV (reference sequence). Here the CDR3 reads CASSLRQENTEAFF. The CDR3, as DNA: TGTGCCAGCAGTCTACGACAGGAGAACACTGAAGCTTTCTTT.

The chain is built from TRBV9 and TRBJ2-1, with TRBD2 matching over 11 bases. CDR1 SGDLS and CDR2 YYNGEE come from the germline V gene. This CDR3 is 16 amino acids long. V shed 2 bases, J shed 1 base, and the junction held 2 bases outside the gene matches. Here the CDR3 DNA reads TGTGCCAGCAGCGTCACTAGCGGGAGATCCTACAATGAGCAGTTCTTC. It encodes CASSVTSGRSYNEQFF.